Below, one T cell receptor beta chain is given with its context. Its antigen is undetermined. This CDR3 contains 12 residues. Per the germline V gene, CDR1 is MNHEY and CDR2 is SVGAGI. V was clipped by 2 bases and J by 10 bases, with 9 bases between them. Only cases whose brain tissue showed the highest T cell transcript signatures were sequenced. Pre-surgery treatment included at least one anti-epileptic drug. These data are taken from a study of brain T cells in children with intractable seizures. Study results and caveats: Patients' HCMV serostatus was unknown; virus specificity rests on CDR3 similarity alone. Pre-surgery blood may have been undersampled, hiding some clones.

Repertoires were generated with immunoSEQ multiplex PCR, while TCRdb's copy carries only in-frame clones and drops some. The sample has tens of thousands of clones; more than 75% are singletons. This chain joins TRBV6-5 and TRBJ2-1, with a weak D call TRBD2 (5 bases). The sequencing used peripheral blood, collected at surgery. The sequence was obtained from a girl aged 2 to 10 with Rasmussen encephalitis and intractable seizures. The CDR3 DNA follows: TGTGCCAGCAGTTACGAGGGCGAAGAGCAGTTCTTC. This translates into CASSYEGEEQFF.